Listed below are T cell receptor beta chains from one sample, sequenced in a study of blood T cell repertoires in COVID-19. The protocol was immunoSEQ multiplex PCR, while the TCRdb copy is restricted to in-frame clones and leaves out a portion. The table has 150,000 to 200,000 clones, 70% to 90% seen once; the top ten hold approximately 11%. The source material was peripheral blood. The receptors come from a human donor in a cohort sampled during active COVID-19. CDR3s include the opening cysteine and the closing phenylalanine or tryptophan. A D gene is named only where the DNA matches it firmly. Rows give clone size only sometimes, using once, few, many, or a class for an expanded clone.

16	few	TRBV28	TRBJ1-5	NA	TGTGCCAGCAGTTTATTAGCGGGAAATAGCAATCAGCCCCAGCATTTT	CASSLLAGNSNQPQHF
16	NA	TRBV4-1	TRBJ1-1	NA	TGCGCCAGCAGCCAATCCTATACGAGAGTGAACACTGAAGCTTTCTTT	CASSQSYTRVNTEAFF
15	NA	TRBV28	TRBJ1-6	NA	TGTGCCAGCAGTTTCCAGGGGCGCTGGAATTCACCCCTCCACTTT	CASSFQGRWNSPLHF
14	NA	TRBV6-5	TRBJ2-1	TRBD1	TGTGCCAGCAGCCCCGGGACAGGTAACAATGAGCAGTTCTTC	CASSPGTGNNEQFF
14	NA	TRBV9	TRBJ2-7	TRBD2	TGTGCCAGCAGCCCCCGGGAGGGCCGGTACGAGCAGTACTTC	CASSPREGRYEQYF
14	NA	TRBV5-1	TRBJ2-7	NA	TGCGCCAGCAACTCGGGACTGAATTCCTACGAGCAGTACTTC	CASNSGLNSYEQYF
16	NA	TRBV9	TRBJ2-2	TRBD2	TGTGCCAGCAGCGTAGGCCCCTCGGGGGGGCCCGGGGAGCTGTTTTTT	CASSVGPSGGPGELFF
11	medium-sized	TRBV19	TRBJ2-2	NA	TGTGCCGGCGGGAACACCGGGGAGCTGTTTTTT	CAGGNTGELFF
12	NA	TRBV5-6	TRBJ1-2	NA	TGTGCCAGCAGCTTAGGCGGGAATGGCTACACCTTC	CASSLGGNGYTF
16	NA	TRBV9	TRBJ2-5	NA	TGTGCCAGCAGCGTCCTAAGGGCTGGGGGCGTAGAGACCCAGTACTTC	CASSVLRAGGVETQYF
17	NA	TRBV7-2	TRBJ1-6	NA	TGTGCCAGCAGCTTTCTTCGGGGTGGGGACTTAGCCTCACCCCTCCACTTT	CASSFLRGGDLASPLHF
12	NA	TRBV5-1	TRBJ2-7	NA	TGCGCCAGCAGCTTATCTTCCTACGAGCAGTACTTC	CASSLSSYEQYF
13	NA	TRBV19	TRBJ2-3	NA	TGTGCCAGTAGTACCGAGTTCACAGATACGCAGTATTTT	CASSTEFTDTQYF
13	NA	TRBV5-1	TRBJ1-1	NA	TGCGCCAGCAGAAGTGGCACCCTCACTGAAGCTTTCTTT	CASRSGTLTEAFF
15	few	TRBV7-9	TRBJ1-5	TRBD1	TGTGCCAGCAGCTTCCACGGACAGGGCAATCAGCCCCAGCATTTT	CASSFHGQGNQPQHF
13	NA	TRBV7-2	TRBJ2-7	NA	TGTGCCAGCAGCTCCCAACCAGGAAGCGAGCAGTACTTC	CASSSQPGSEQYF
14	NA	TRBV19	TRBJ1-1	TRBD1	TGTGCCAGTAGTATCGAACAGGGGGCTACCTTGGCTTTCTTT	CASSIEQGATLAFF
14	once	TRBV10-3	TRBJ2-2	NA	TGTGCCATCAGTGACTTGCTAGTCACCGGGGAGCTGTTTTTT	CAISDLLVTGELFF
15	few	TRBV7-2	TRBJ1-2	TRBD1	TGTGCCAGCAGCTTAGTGGGGACAGGGGGCGTAGGCTACACCTTC	CASSLVGTGGVGYTF
15	NA	TRBV11-2	TRBJ1-3	NA	TGTGCCAGCAGGGCAGACTACAGTGCCGGAAACACCATATATTTT	CASRADYSAGNTIYF
14	few	TRBV7-9	TRBJ2-7	TRBD2	TGTGCCAGCAGCGAGGGACTAGCGGGCGACGAGCAGTACTTC	CASSEGLAGDEQYF
15	NA	TRBV4-3	TRBJ2-5	NA	TGCGCCAGCAGCCAAGATGGAGCCAGTTATGAAACCCAGTACTTC	CASSQDGASYETQYF
15	NA	TRBV27	TRBJ1-5	NA	TGTGCCAGCTCGCTTTTACTATCTAGCAATCAGCCCCAGCATTTT	CASSLLLSSNQPQHF
12	once	TRBV7-9	TRBJ1-2	NA	TGTGCCAGCAGCCTCACCGGGAATGGCTACACCTTC	CASSLTGNGYTF
13	NA	TRBV5-8	TRBJ1-1	NA	TGTGCCAGCAGCTTCTATGCTAACACTGAAGCTTTCTTT	CASSFYANTEAFF
18	NA	TRBV18	TRBJ2-5	TRBD2	TGTGCCAGCTCACCACCGAGAGCCCCGGGACTAGCTTTTGAGACCCAGTACTTC	CASSPPRAPGLAFETQYF
12	once	TRBV7-9	TRBJ2-6	NA	TGTGCCAGCAGCTCCGGCCAAAGTGGACAGACTTTC	CASSSGQSGQTF
13	NA	TRBV6-5	TRBJ1-2	NA	TGTGCCAGCATCCCAACAGGGACCTATGGCTACACCTTC	CASIPTGTYGYTF
16	once	TRBV19	TRBJ2-1	TRBD2	TGTGCCAGTAGAACTAGCGGGGGGGCCATCGTGGTTGAGCAGTTCTTC	CASRTSGGAIVVEQFF